A selection of T cell receptor beta chains follows, all from one sample in a study of identifying expanded T cells in peripheral blood. Measured with immunoSEQ multiplex PCR; TCRdb has only the in-frame clones, and not every one. The sample holds about 52,000 clones, around 82% seen once. The sample comprised blood. The receptors stem from a person between 18 and 69 years old in good health. CDR3s include the opening cysteine and the closing phenylalanine or tryptophan. The order of the fields is V gene, J gene, CDR3 protein.

TRBV6-1	TRBJ2-1	CASSENLWTPYNEQFF
TRBV6-5	TRBJ2-4	CASSLQQGADIQYF
TRBV5-5	TRBJ1-5	CASSSVGGGVNQPQHF
TRBV2	TRBJ2-7	CASSDGRVIYEQYF
TRBV6-5	TRBJ1-5	CASSSRDRSQPQHF
TRBV6-5	TRBJ1-6	CASTYDRRGNSPLHF
TRBV27	TRBJ2-5	CASSFSTPFRETQYF
TRBV4-1	TRBJ2-7	CASSLGQGEPYEQYF
TRBV5-5	TRBJ1-3	CASSLAADNSGNTIYF
TRBV5-6	TRBJ2-1	CASSLSGGGYNEQFF
TRBV11-2	TRBJ2-1	CASSPTSGRTMRQFF
TRBV7-7	TRBJ2-5	CASSRGTVPGETQYF